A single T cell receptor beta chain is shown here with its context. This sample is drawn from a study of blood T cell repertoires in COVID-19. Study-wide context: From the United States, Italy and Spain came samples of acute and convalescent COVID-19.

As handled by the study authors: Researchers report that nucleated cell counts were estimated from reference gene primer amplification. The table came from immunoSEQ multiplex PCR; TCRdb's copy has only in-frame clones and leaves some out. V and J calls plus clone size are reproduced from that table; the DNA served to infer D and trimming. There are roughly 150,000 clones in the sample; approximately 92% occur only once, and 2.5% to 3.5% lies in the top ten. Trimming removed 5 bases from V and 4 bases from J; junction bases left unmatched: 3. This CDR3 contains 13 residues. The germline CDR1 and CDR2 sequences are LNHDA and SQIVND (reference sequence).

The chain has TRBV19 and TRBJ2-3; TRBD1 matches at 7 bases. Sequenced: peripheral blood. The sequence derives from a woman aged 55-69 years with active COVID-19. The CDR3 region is CASSGQVPDTQYF. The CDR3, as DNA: TGTGCCAGTAGTGGACAGGTCCCAGATACGCAGTATTTT. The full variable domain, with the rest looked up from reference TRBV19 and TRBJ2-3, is DGGITQSPKYLFRKEGQNVTLSCEQNLNHDAMYWYRQDPGQGLRLIYYSQIVNDFQKGDIAEGYSVSREKKESFPLTVTSAQKNPTAFYLCASSGQVPDTQYFGPGTRLTVL.